This T cell receptor (beta chain) is from a study of T cell responses to AZD1222 COVID-19 vaccine. The V gene lost 6 bases and the J gene lost 3 bases, with 14 bases spanning the gap. This CDR3 comprises 15 residues. Per the germline V gene, CDR1 is MDHEN and CDR2 is SYDVKM. Study-level findings and limits: Along spike, vaccine-associated CD4 TCRs were found throughout, with dominance at 160-218 and 743-854. Mostly white British, mostly female donors; authors suggested clonal diversity may be underestimated. Only 5 or 6 people who got AZD1222 tested seropositive at baseline.

Regarding this clone: Its antigen is not identified.

This table comes from immunoSEQ multiplex PCR, and its TCRdb copy is limited to in-frame clones, with some not included. The sample carries 65,000 to 85,000 clones, 75% to 85% recorded once. V usage is TRBV28 and J usage is TRBJ1-4; D call uncertain. The sequences come from peripheral blood, collected 28 days after the second AZD1222 dose. The source is an adult who received the AZD1222 COVID-19 vaccine. This CDR3 is CASSSPTIANEKLFF. CDR3 DNA sequence: TGTGCCAGCAGCAGCCCGACGATTGCTAATGAAAAACTGTTTTTT.